This T cell receptor beta chain was sequenced for a study of cytomegalovirus exposure and HLA in healthy donors. Study information: The same platform was used for the 130 or so validation repertoires as for the approximately 610 first-cohort repertoires, as reported in a later analysis. Findings of the study overall: Some TCR beta chains (over 150 of them) were listed as cytomegalovirus-associated. According to a subsequent analysis, TCR clusters from the first cohort were inclined to appear together in the 130 or so validation repertoires. It was reportedly the case that the classifier diagnosed cytomegalovirus status with high specificity and sensitivity.

Concerning this clone: Its antigen is not identified.

Clones were read by immunoSEQ multiplex PCR, and TCRdb kept only the in-frame ones, dropping some. The sample gives 110,000 or so clones, about 84% of which show up once; roughly 5% is in the top ten. V shed 5 bases and J 4 bases; nucleotides not matched to a gene: 5. Germline V gene sequence: CDR1 SGHVS, CDR2 FNYEAQ. The CDR3 consists of 15 residues. The sequence was collected from a man aged 18 to 30 in good health and CMV-seronegative. The chain recombines TRBV7-6 with TRBJ2-1, with TRBD2 identical over 10 bases. What was sequenced was PBMCs. The CDR3 loop is CASSQSGGVYNEQFF. The CDR3 DNA reads as TGTGCCAGCAGCCAAAGCGGGGGGGTATACAATGAGCAGTTCTTC.